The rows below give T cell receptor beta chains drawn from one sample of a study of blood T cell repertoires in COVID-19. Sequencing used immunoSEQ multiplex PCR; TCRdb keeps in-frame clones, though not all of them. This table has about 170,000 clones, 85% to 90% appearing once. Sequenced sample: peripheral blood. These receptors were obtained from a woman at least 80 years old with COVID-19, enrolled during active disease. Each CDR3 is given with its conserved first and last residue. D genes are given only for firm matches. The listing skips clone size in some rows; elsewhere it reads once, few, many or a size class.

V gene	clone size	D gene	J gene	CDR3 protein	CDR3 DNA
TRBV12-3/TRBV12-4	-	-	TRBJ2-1	CASSRDTGLEQFF	TGTGCCAGCAGTCGGGACACAGGCCTTGAGCAGTTCTTC
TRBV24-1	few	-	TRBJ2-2	CATSDSTDTGELFF	TGTGCCACCAGTGATTCGACAGATACCGGGGAGCTGTTTTTT
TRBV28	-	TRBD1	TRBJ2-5	CASSTGGQETQYF	TGTGCCAGCTCAACAGGGGGACAAGAGACCCAGTACTTC
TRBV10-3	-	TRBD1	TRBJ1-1	CAIRGTDAYTEAFF	TGTGCCATCAGGGGGACAGACGCGTACACTGAAGCTTTCTTT
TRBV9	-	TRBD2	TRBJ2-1	CASSPGTSGTYNEQFF	TGTGCCAGCAGCCCCGGGACTAGCGGTACCTACAATGAGCAGTTCTTC
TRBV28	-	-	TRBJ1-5	CASSSWSDNNQPQHF	TGTGCCAGCAGTTCTTGGTCGGACAACAATCAGCCCCAGCATTTT
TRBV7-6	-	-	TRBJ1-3	CASSLGTSSSGNTIYF	TGTGCCAGCAGCTTAGGGACATCCTCCTCAGGAAACACCATATATTTT
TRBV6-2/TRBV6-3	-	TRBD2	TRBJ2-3	CASSYPRTSGSKSDTQYF	TGTGCCAGCAGTTACCCTCGGACTAGCGGAAGTAAATCAGATACGCAGTATTTT
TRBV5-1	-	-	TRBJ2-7	CASSQTGPYEQYF	TGCGCCAGCAGCCAGACAGGCCCCTACGAGCAGTACTTC
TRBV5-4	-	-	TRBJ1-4	CASSLSGTYNEKLFF	TGTGCCAGCAGCTTGTCCGGGACATATAATGAAAAACTGTTTTTT
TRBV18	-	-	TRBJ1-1	CASSPQGGRNTEAFF	TGTGCCAGCTCACCCCAGGGAGGCCGGAACACTGAAGCTTTCTTT
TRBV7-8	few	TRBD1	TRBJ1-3	CASSLAGQGTYSGNTIYF	TGTGCCAGCAGCTTAGCGGGACAGGGAACCTACTCTGGAAACACCATATATTTT
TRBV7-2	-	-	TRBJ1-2	CASSLDYRSYGYTF	TGTGCCAGCAGCTTAGACTACAGGAGCTATGGCTACACCTTC
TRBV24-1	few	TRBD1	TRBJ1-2	CATSDRDRGHGYTF	TGTGCCACCAGTGACCGTGACAGGGGCCATGGCTACACCTTC
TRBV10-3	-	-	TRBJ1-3	CAILPDTRNTIYF	TGTGCCATCCTACCGGACACTCGAAACACCATATATTTT
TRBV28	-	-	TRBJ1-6	CAAGGNSYNSPLHF	TGTGCCGCCGGGGGGAACTCCTATAATTCACCCCTCCACTTT
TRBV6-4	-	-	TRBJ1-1	CARIYREWTEAFF	TGTGCCAGAATCTACAGGGAGTGGACTGAAGCTTTCTTT
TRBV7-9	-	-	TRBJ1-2	CASSLAQGNGYTF	TGTGCCAGCAGCTTAGCTCAGGGGAATGGCTACACCTTC
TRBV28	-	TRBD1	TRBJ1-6	CASLQGVDYNSPLHF	TGTGCCAGTTTACAGGGGGTGGACTATAATTCACCCCTCCACTTT
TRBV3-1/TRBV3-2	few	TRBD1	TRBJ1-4	CASSQALGTGENEKLFF	TGTGCCAGCAGCCAGGCTCTCGGGACAGGGGAGAATGAAAAACTGTTTTTT
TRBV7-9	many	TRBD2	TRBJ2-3	CASSPKFRLAGLEDTQYF	TGTGCCAGCAGTCCTAAATTTAGACTAGCGGGGTTGGAGGATACGCAGTATTTT
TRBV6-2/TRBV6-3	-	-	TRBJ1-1	CASSRQVTNTEAFF	TGTGCCAGCAGTAGGCAGGTTACTAACACTGAAGCTTTCTTT
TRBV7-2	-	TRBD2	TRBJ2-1	CASSSPPGLAGGEQFF	TGTGCCAGCAGCTCCCCCCCGGGACTAGCGGGAGGGGAGCAGTTCTTC
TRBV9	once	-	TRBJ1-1	CASSVGAGAYTEAFF	TGTGCCAGCAGCGTAGGGGCAGGGGCTTACACTGAAGCTTTCTTT
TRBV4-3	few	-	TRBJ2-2	CASSQELSQTGELFF	TGCGCCAGCAGCCAAGAGTTAAGCCAAACCGGGGAGCTGTTTTTT
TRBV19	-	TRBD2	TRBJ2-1	CASSTRIAGDNEQFF	TGTGCCAGTAGTACTCGGATAGCGGGGGACAATGAGCAGTTCTTC
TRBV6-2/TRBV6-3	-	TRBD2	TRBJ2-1	CASRYNTIAGDSNEQFF	TGTGCCAGCAGATACAACACTATAGCGGGAGACTCCAATGAGCAGTTCTTC
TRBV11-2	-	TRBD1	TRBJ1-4	CASRRQGALITNEKLFF	TGTGCCAGCAGGAGACAGGGGGCGCTTATTACTAATGAAAAACTGTTTTTT
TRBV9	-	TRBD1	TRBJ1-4	CASSVDPRQGPTNEKLFF	TGTGCCAGCAGCGTAGACCCCCGACAGGGGCCAACTAATGAAAAACTGTTTTTT
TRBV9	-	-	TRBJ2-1	CASSVHNSYNEQFF	TGTGCCAGCAGCGTACACAACTCCTACAATGAGCAGTTCTTC
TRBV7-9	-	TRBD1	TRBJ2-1	CASSSDRVSYNEQFF	TGTGCCAGCAGCTCGGACAGGGTCTCCTACAATGAGCAGTTCTTC
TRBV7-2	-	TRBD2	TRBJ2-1	CASVKTSGGYEQFF	TGTGCCAGCGTTAAGACTAGCGGGGGGTATGAGCAGTTCTTC
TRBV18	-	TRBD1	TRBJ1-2	CASSPTGTGSNYGYTF	TGTGCCAGCTCACCAACGGGGACAGGGTCTAACTATGGCTACACCTTC
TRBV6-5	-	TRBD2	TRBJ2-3	CASSLGSGIGDTQYF	TGTGCCAGCAGTCTCGGTAGCGGGATAGGCGATACGCAGTATTTT
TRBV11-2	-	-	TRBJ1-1	CASSFSRGPNTEAFF	TGTGCCAGCAGCTTCTCTAGGGGCCCGAACACTGAAGCTTTCTTT
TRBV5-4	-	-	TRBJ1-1	CASSGQGGTEAFF	TGTGCCAGCAGCGGTCAGGGCGGAACTGAAGCTTTCTTT
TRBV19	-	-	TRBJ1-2	CASTNLGRETSYGYTF	TGTGCCAGTACCAACCTTGGGAGAGAGACAAGCTATGGCTACACCTTC
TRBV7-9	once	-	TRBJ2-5	CASTRDIQETQYF	TGTGCCAGCACCCGGGACATTCAAGAGACCCAGTACTTC
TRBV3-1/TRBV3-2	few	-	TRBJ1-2	CASSQGEGVGYTF	TGTGCCAGCAGCCAAGGGGAGGGGGTTGGCTACACCTTC
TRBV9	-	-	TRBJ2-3	CASSFGQSSTDTQYF	TGTGCCAGCAGCTTTGGGCAGAGTAGCACAGATACGCAGTATTTT
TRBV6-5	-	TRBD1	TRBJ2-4	CASSTQGSEKNIQYF	TGTGCCAGCAGCACACAGGGGTCGGAAAAAAACATTCAGTACTTC
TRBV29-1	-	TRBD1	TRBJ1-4	CSVRGGFGEKLFF	TGCAGCGTTAGAGGGGGCTTTGGTGAAAAACTGTTTTTT
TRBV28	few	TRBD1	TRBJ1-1	CASRQTGTGGTEAFF	TGTGCCAGCAGGCAAACCGGGACAGGGGGCACTGAAGCTTTCTTT